This T cell receptor beta chain was profiled in a study of T cell repertoires in cytomegalovirus infection. Whole-study context: The public TCR beta signatures pointed to both CMV infection and matching HLA type.

This CDR3 contains 15 residues. CDR1 and CDR2 from the germline V gene are KGHDR and SFDVKD. V lost 9 bases to trimming and J lost 9 bases, with 23 bases between them. The study's findings and limits: In two of eight donors, the top clonotype was HLA-C-restricted CMV-specific.

This clonotype was counted only a few times. Its antigen is currently unknown. TCRdb redid the calling of the reads with MiXCR, one entry per CDR3 protein. There are about 310,000 distinct CDR3 sequences in the sample; just under 25% occur only once, and 10% to 15% lies in the top ten. The receptor was isolated from a human donor in good health (CMV status not recorded). Some clones in this sample may be carry-over from other donors' samples. The chain uses TRBV24-1 and TRBJ2-1; D is tentatively TRBD1 or TRBD2 (6 bases each). The sequences come from cultured PBMCs, collected from culture after CMV antigen stimulation. The CDR3 DNA is TGTGCCACCGCTGCCAGGGACAACCGAGCGGGTGAGCAGTTCTTC. Translating it yields CATAARDNRAGEQFF.